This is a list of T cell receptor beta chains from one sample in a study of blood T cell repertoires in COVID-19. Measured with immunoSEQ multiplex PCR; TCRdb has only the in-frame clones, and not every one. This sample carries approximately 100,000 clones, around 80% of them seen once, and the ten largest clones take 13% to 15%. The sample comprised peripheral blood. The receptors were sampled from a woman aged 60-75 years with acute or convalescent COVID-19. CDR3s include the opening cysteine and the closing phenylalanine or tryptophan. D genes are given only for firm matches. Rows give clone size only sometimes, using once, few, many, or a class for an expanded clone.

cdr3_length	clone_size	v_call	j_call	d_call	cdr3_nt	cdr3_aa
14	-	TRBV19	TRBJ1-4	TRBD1	TGTGCCAGTACGGGGACAGGGATTAATGAAAAACTGTTTTTT	CASTGTGINEKLFF
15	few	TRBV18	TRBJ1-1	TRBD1	TGTGCCAGCTCACCGGGACAGGAGCTTTGGGCTGAAGCTTTCTTT	CASSPGQELWAEAFF
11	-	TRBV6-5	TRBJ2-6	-	TGTGCCACGTCTGGGGCCAACGTCCTGACTTTC	CATSGANVLTF
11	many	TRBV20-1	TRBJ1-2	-	TGCAGTGCCGGGAGTTCCTATGGCTACACCTTC	CSAGSSYGYTF
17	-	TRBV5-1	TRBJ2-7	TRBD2	TGCGCCAGCAGCTTGGCCGGGGGACTAGCAGACTCCTACGAGCAGTACTTC	CASSLAGGLADSYEQYF
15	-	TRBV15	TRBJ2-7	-	TGTGCCACCAGCAGATCAATGGGCCCGGTTCCCGAGCAGTACTTC	CATSRSMGPVPEQYF
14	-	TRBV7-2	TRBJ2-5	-	TGTGCCAGCAGCTTAATGGTGCGGGGAGAGACCCAGTACTTC	CASSLMVRGETQYF
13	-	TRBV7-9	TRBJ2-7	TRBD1	TGTGCCAGCAGCCGGGGACAGGTTTGGGAGCAGTACTTC	CASSRGQVWEQYF
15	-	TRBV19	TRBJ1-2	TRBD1	TGTGCCAGTAGCGATTACACTCGACAGGGGAAAGGCTACACCTTC	CASSDYTRQGKGYTF
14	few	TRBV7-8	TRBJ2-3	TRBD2	TGTGCCAGCGGACTAGCGGGGTACACAGATACGCAGTATTTT	CASGLAGYTDTQYF
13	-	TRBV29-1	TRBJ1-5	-	TGCAGCGTTGGAGGAGGTAGCAATCAGCCCCAGCATTTT	CSVGGGSNQPQHF
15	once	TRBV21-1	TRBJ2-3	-	TGTGCCAAACCGGCGGGGGCCCCTAGCACAGATACGCAGTATTTT	CAKPAGAPSTDTQYF
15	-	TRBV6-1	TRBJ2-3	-	TGTGCCAGCAGTGAAGAGTCGGGGATCACAGATACGCAGTATTTT	CASSEESGITDTQYF
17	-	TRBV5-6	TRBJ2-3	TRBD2	TGTGCCAGCAGCCTAACCACTCTAGCGGGAGGGACAGATACGCAGTATTTT	CASSLTTLAGGTDTQYF
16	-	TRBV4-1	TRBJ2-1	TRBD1	TGCGCCAGCAGCCACCGCCCTCCAGACAGGGACAATGAGCAGTTCTTC	CASSHRPPDRDNEQFF
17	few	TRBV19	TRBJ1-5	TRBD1	TGTGCCAGTAGTAGAACAGGGGAGAAGGTTAGCAATCAGCCCCAGCATTTT	CASSRTGEKVSNQPQHF
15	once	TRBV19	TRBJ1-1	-	TGTGCCAGTTATGGTGGGGGCGCGGTGAACACTGAAGCTTTCTTT	CASYGGGAVNTEAFF
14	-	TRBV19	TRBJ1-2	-	TGTGCCAGTAAGGCGGTAGGGGGTGATGGTGGCTACACCTTC	CASKAVGGDGGYTF